This T cell receptor beta chain was recorded in a study of blood T cell repertoires in COVID-19. The germline V gene encodes CDR1 SGHAT and CDR2 FQNNGV. The CDR3 extends over 18 amino acids. V was trimmed by 4 bases and J by 4 bases, leaving 25 bases between them. Measured with immunoSEQ multiplex PCR; TCRdb has only the in-frame clones, and not every one. The sample records about 160,000 clones, around four fifths being singletons. The V and J genes are TRBV11-2 and TRBJ2-5, with a weak D call TRBD2 (6 bases). Sequencing used peripheral blood. The clonotype comes from a woman of 80 years or more with acute or convalescent COVID-19. The CDR3 DNA reads TGTGCCAGCAGCTCCGGGAGCGGAAGTCTACCCGGAAGAGAGACCCAGTACTTC. Amino acids: CASSSGSGSLPGRETQYF.